The 21 T cell receptor beta chains reported below all come from one sample, sequenced in a study of T-cell reconstitution after alpha-beta-depleted transplantation in children. Unique molecular identifiers were incorporated into the prepared TCRbeta library. TCRdb re-derived calls from the PCR reads in MiXCR, one entry per CDR3 protein. The repertoire consists of some 240,000 distinct CDR3 sequences, with 9.7% occurring once and the leading ten covering less than 6%. This sample comprised PBMCs from the stem cell graft donor, obtained from the stem cell graft. These receptors were collected from a human donor who donated a stem cell graft to a child with SCID.

In this sample, this clonotype turned up many times. The rearrangement uses TRBV15 and TRBJ2-3; D possibly corresponds to TRBD1 (5 bases). The CDR3 contains 15 residues. V was pared by 0 bases and J by 1 base, with 8 bases between. In germline, CDR1 is LNHNV, CDR2 YYDKDF (reference sequence). The CDR3 is CATSRELRGTDTQYF. The CDR3 nucleotides read TGTGCCACCAGCAGAGAACTCAGGGGCACAGATACGCAGTATTTT.

This clonotype was observed at least ten times. V gene TRBV5-5 combines with J gene TRBJ1-5; no clear D gene. Germline V gives CDR1 SGHKS, CDR2 YYEKEE (reference sequence). V lost 2 bases and J 5 bases, leaving 11 bases between the germline ends. This CDR3 region has 14 residues. The CDR3 sequence is CASSFSPPDQPQHF. The CDR3 nucleotides read TGTGCCAGCAGCTTCTCTCCCCCAGATCAGCCCCAGCATTTT.

This clonotype was counted ten times or more. The rearrangement links TRBV5-1 to TRBJ1-1, with D unclear. Germline V gene data show CDR1 as SGHRS and CDR2 as YFSETQ. Trimming left V 6 bases short and J 2 bases short, with 11 bases between. The CDR3 sequence is 13 residues long. CDR3 nucleotides: TGCGCCAGCATAGGGCAGCCTAACACTGAAGCTTTCTTT. Translation: CASIGQPNTEAFF.

This clonotype was detected many times. The chain recombines TRBV5-5 with TRBJ2-1; D is unresolved. Per germline, CDR1 SGHKS and CDR2 YYEKEE (reference sequence). CDR3 size: 15 residues. V dropped 3 bases and J dropped 6 bases, with 16 bases sitting between them. This chain's CDR3 is CASSSFPLPGNEQFF. The CDR3 nucleotides are TGTGCCAGCAGCTCGTTCCCACTTCCGGGCAATGAGCAGTTCTTC.

This clonotype has more than one count but fewer than ten. The CDR3 DNA is TGCGCCAGCAGCCGGGGGACTAGCGCAGACTACGAGCAGTACTTC. Protein sequence: CASSRGTSADYEQYF. The chain is built from TRBV5-1 and TRBJ2-7; 10 bases agree with TRBD2. Germline V gene lookup returns CDR1 SGHRS and CDR2 YFSETQ. V shed 4 bases and J 3 bases; nucleotides not matched to a gene: 7. CDR3 length: 15 amino acids.

This clonotype was recorded at least ten times. V and J are TRBV6-5 and TRBJ2-3, with unresolved D. The V end lost 2 bases, the J end lost 4 bases, and 13 bases lay between the germline ends. CDR1 and CDR2 from the germline V gene are MNHEY and SVGAGI. The CDR3 has 15 amino acids. For the CDR3, the DNA is TGTGCCAGCAGTTACCGGATCACACAGTCAGATACGCAGTATTTT. Protein product: CASSYRITQSDTQYF.

This clonotype occurred many times. The chain is built from TRBV29-1 and TRBJ1-2, with 7 nucleotides matching TRBD1. Germline V lookup: CDR1 SQVTM, CDR2 ANQGSEA. This CDR3 spans 16 amino acids. V shed 4 bases and J 0 bases; nucleotides not matched to a gene: 11. The CDR3 sequence: CSVVGLGDSPNYGYTF. The CDR3 region has the DNA TGCAGCGTTGTAGGTCTAGGGGACAGTCCTAACTATGGCTACACCTTC. The variable domain in full, completed from reference TRBV29-1 and TRBJ1-2, reads SAVISQKPSRDICQRGTSLTIQCQVDSQVTMMFWYRQQPGQSLTLIATANQGSEATYESGFVIDKFPISRPNLTFSTLTVSNMSPEDSSIYLCSVVGLGDSPNYGYTFGSGTRLTVV.

This clonotype was counted at least ten times. This chain connects TRBV5-1 to TRBJ1-2; 8 bases are shared with TRBD1. From germline, CDR1 is SGHRS and CDR2 YFSETQ. The CDR3 length is 14 residues. With 4 bases clipped from V and 6 bases from J, the junction kept 8 bases outside the gene matches. The CDR3 here is CASSLDRGIDGYTF. Here the CDR3 DNA reads TGCGCCAGCAGCCTAGACAGGGGAATTGATGGCTACACCTTC. Full variable domain (outside the CDR3, taken from reference TRBV5-1 and TRBJ1-2): KAGVTQTPRYLIKTRGQQVTLSCSPISGHRSVSWYQQTPGQGLQFLFEYFSETQRNKGNFPGRFSGRQFSNSRSEMNVSTLELGDSALYLCASSLDRGIDGYTFGSGTRLTVV.

This clonotype came up a few times. V usage is TRBV10-3 and J usage is TRBJ1-1; D is unresolved. V was trimmed by 0 bases and J by 1 base, leaving 6 bases between them. CDR1 and CDR2 from the germline V gene are ENHRY and SYGVKD. This CDR3 contains 14 residues. As DNA, the CDR3 is TGTGCCATCAGTGAGTCAGCTGGGAACACTGAAGCTTTCTTT. This encodes CAISESAGNTEAFF.

This clonotype has a count of ten or more. This sequence joins TRBV5-1 and TRBJ2-7; possibly TRBD1 for D (6 bases). Germline values: CDR1 SGHRS, CDR2 YFSETQ. The CDR3 is 14 residues long. Between the trimmed V and J ends, which lost 2 bases and 2 bases, there was a span of 11 bases. Here the CDR3 DNA reads TGCGCCAGCAGCTTTCCAGGGGACACCTACGAGCAGTACTTC. Amino acid sequence: CASSFPGDTYEQYF. Supplemented by reference TRBV5-1 and TRBJ2-7, the full variable domain reads KAGVTQTPRYLIKTRGQQVTLSCSPISGHRSVSWYQQTPGQGLQFLFEYFSETQRNKGNFPGRFSGRQFSNSRSEMNVSTLELGDSALYLCASSFPGDTYEQYFGPGTRLTVT.

This clonotype was seen repeatedly, ten times or more. The V and J genes are TRBV4-1 and TRBJ2-2; 8 bases map to TRBD1. The CDR3 extends over 17 amino acids. V dropped 2 bases and J dropped 0; count of bases not matched to a gene: 5. In germline, CDR1 is MGHRA, CDR2 YSYEKL. CDR3 bases: TGCGCCAGCAGCCAACCAGACAGGGGCGCGAACACCGGGGAGCTGTTTTTT. It codes for CASSQPDRGANTGELFF.

This clonotype was recorded many times. The chain recombines TRBV5-6 with TRBJ1-1; the D gene is possibly TRBD1 (6 bases). Between the trimmed V and J ends, which lost 0 bases and 12 bases, there was a span of 15 bases. There are 13 residues in the CDR3. Germline V CDR1 and CDR2: SGHDT, YYEEEE. The CDR3 here is CASSLDFGDIPFF. CDR3 DNA: TGTGCCAGCAGCTTGGATTTCGGGGACATCCCTTTCTTT.

This clonotype was detected ten times or more. The chain uses TRBV20-1 and TRBJ2-3; D gene uncertain. The CDR3 covers 13 residues. The germline V gene encodes CDR1 DFQATT and CDR2 SNEGSKA (reference sequence). Trimming took off 2 bases at V and 0 bases at J, with 6 bases between the two ends. The CDR3 DNA reads TGCAGTGCTAGAAGTTGGAGCACAGATACGCAGTATTTT. It is translated as CSARSWSTDTQYF.

This chain joins TRBV6-2 or TRBV6-3 and TRBJ2-1, with D maybe TRBD1 (6 bases). V gave up 7 bases and J gave up 5 bases, with 12 bases separating them. Germline V gives CDR1 MNHEY, CDR2 SVGEGT. This CDR3 comprises 13 residues. CDR3: CASTSTGNNEQFF. The CDR3 DNA follows: TGTGCCAGCACCTCAACAGGGAACAATGAGCAGTTCTTC.

This clonotype was detected many times. The chain uses TRBV5-6 and TRBJ1-2; D ambiguous. The CDR3 loop spans 13 amino acids. V lost 1 base and J lost 6, with 10 bases in between. Per the germline V gene, CDR1 is SGHDT and CDR2 is YYEEEE. CDR3 in amino acids: CASSLSRNHGYTF. The DNA of the CDR3 is TGTGCCAGCAGCTTGTCCAGGAACCATGGCTACACCTTC.

This clonotype showed up many times. The genes are TRBV5-1 and TRBJ1-3; a possible D gene is TRBD1 (5 bases). Trimming stripped 0 bases from V and 4 bases from J, with 8 bases between. The CDR3 loop spans 14 amino acids. Germline-derived CDR1 and CDR2 are SGHRS and YFSETQ. The CDR3 DNA follows: TGCGCCAGCAGCTTGGACAGGCCAGGAAACACCATATATTTT. It is translated as CASSLDRPGNTIYF.

Points on this clonotype: This may be a read error: a much more frequent sequence differs by one nucleotide. The chain uses TRBV11-2 and TRBJ1-3, with D possibly being TRBD1 (6 bases). V lost 1 base to trimming and J lost 0 bases, with 16 bases between them. This CDR3 region has 18 residues. The germline V gene has CDR1 SGHAT and CDR2 FQNNGV. The CDR3 here is CASSLGSGTCVSGNTIYF. The CDR3, as DNA: TGTGCCAGCAGCTTAGGTTCCGGGACATGCGTCTCTGGAAACACCATATATTTT.

The CDR3 region is CASSEGLRGLETQYF. The CDR3 bases are TGTGCCAGCAGTGAAGGGTTGCGAGGATTAGAGACCCAGTACTTC. The chain carries TRBV25-1 and TRBJ2-5; D is uncertain. V lost 2 bases and J lost 4, with 14 bases in between. This CDR3 region has 15 residues. Germline V CDR1 and CDR2: MGHDK, SYGVNS.

This clonotype was seen ten or more times. This chain connects TRBV12-3 or TRBV12-4 to TRBJ2-6; D gene uncertain. V was shortened by 1 base and J by 2 bases, with 12 bases between the two germline ends. This CDR3 comprises 17 residues. CDR3 in amino acids: CASSLVGRLAGANVLTF. CDR3 DNA sequence: TGTGCCAGCAGTTTAGTTGGCAGGTTAGCTGGGGCCAACGTCCTGACTTTC.

This clonotype showed up many times. The chain employs TRBV29-1 and TRBJ1-1, with 12 positions matching TRBD1. Germline V gives CDR1 SQVTM, CDR2 ANQGSEA. V lost 7 bases and J lost 1; bases outside the gene matches: 16. The length of the CDR3 is 18 residues. CDR3 protein: CSATNRGGTGGANTEAFF. DNA of the CDR3: TGCAGCGCCACAAACAGAGGGGGGACAGGGGGCGCGAACACTGAAGCTTTCTTT.

This clonotype was detected ten times or more. The chain uses TRBV20-1 and TRBJ2-1; D may correspond to TRBD1 or TRBD2 (6 bases each). The CDR3 sequence is 15 residues long. Germline CDR1 is DFQATT and CDR2 is SNEGSKA (reference sequence). Trimming removed 1 base at V and 7 bases at J, with 17 bases between. This CDR3 reads CSARATRGAGNEQFF. CDR3 coding DNA: TGCAGTGCTAGAGCTACCAGGGGCGCGGGGAATGAGCAGTTCTTC.